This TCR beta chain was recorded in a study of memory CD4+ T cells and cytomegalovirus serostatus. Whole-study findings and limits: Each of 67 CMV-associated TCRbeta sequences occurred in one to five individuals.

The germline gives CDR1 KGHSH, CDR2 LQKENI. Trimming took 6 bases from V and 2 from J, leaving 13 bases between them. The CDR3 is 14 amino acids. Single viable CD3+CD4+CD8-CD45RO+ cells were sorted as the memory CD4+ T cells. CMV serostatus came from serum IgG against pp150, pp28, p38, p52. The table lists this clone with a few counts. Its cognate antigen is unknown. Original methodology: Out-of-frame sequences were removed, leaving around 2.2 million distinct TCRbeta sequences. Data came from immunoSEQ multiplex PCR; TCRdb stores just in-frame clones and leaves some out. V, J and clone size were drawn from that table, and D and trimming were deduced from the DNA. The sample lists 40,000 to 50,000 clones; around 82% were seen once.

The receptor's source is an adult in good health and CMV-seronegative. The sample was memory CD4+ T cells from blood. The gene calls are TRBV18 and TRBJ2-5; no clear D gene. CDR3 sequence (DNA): TGTGCCAGCTCCCCATCACACAGTCAAGAGACCCAGTACTTC. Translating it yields CASSPSHSQETQYF.